What follows describes a single TCR beta chain. This record comes from a study of blood T cell repertoires in COVID-19. The method was immunoSEQ multiplex PCR; TCRdb's version includes in-frame clones alone and lacks a portion of them. The sample consists of fewer than 200,000 clones, 70% to 90% of them appearing once. The specimen sequenced was PBMCs or T cells enriched from blood (not recorded which). The sequence derives from a woman aged 45-65 years who had recovered from COVID-19.

CDR3 in amino acids: CASSLWSGGDEKLFF. The CDR3 DNA sequence: TGTGCCAGCAGCTTATGGTCAGGGGGCGATGAAAAACTGTTTTTT. The rearrangement uses TRBV11-2 and TRBJ1-4, with TRBD1 identical over 8 bases. V trimming: 2 bases; J trimming: 6 bases; junction bases outside the gene matches: 5. CDR3 size: 15 residues. CDR1 SGHAT and CDR2 FQNNGV come from the germline V gene. Looking up the rest from reference TRBV11-2 and TRBJ1-4 gives the full variable domain: EAGVAQSPRYKIIEKRQSVAFWCNPISGHATLYWYQQILGQGPKLLIQFQNNGVVDDSQLPKDRFSAERLKGVDSTLKIQPAKLEDSAVYLCASSLWSGGDEKLFFGSGTQLSVL.